The 11 T cell receptor beta chains given below trace back to one sample, sequenced in a study of blood T cells in healthy people across ages (dated by TCRdb to about 2015). Receptor amplification or capture employed 5' RACE. TCRdb shows the sequencer as Illumina HiSeq 2500. A second roughly 7 to 11 cycle PCR used a sample-barcoded 5' primer and a J-beta primer mix. TCRdb cleaned the public reads at Q25 with fastp, built clones with MiXCR and kept in-frame beta chains. Each entry merges the rows of one CDR3 protein and shows their most common DNA and genes. The sample table records approximately 800,000 distinct CDR3 sequences; 58% of these occur just once. The top ten clonotypes cover around 20% of the sample. Sequences were obtained from blood. The receptors originated from a man aged 25 to 45 in good health.

A few counts support this clonotype. The chain combines TRBV27 with TRBJ2-1; D remains ambiguous. CDR1 is MNHEY and CDR2 is SMNVEV in the germline V gene (reference sequence). The V end lost 7 bases, the J end lost 12 bases, and 19 bases lay between the germline ends. The CDR3 is 13 residues long. CDR3 bases: TGTGCCAGCACCAATCCCCCCATTGGTGTGCAGTTCTTC. Encoded protein: CASTNPPIGVQFF.

V is TRBV3-1 and J is TRBJ1-5; perhaps TRBD1 as D (5 bases). Trimming pared 1 base from V and 4 bases from J, leaving 8 bases between. Germline V gene lookup returns CDR1 LGHDT and CDR2 YNNKEL (reference sequence). The CDR3 has 14 amino acids. The CDR3 reads CASSQGTRNQPQHF. In DNA, the CDR3 is TGTGCCAGCAGCCAAGGGACACGAAATCAGCCCCAGCATTTT.

This chain connects TRBV28 to TRBJ2-3; 11 nucleotides line up with TRBD2. CDR3 length equals 15 residues. The J segment lost 5 bases and the V segment lost 5 bases, leaving 6 bases of the junction unmatched. Looked up from germline, CDR1 is MDHEN and CDR2 is SYDVKM. The DNA of the CDR3 is TGTGCCAGCAGTCCGCCGGGACTAGCGGTAGATACGCAGTATTTT. It yields the protein CASSPPGLAVDTQYF.

The rearrangement uses TRBV28 and TRBJ2-7; D is uncertain. Trimming left V 3 bases short and J 0 bases short, with 12 bases between. CDR3 length equals 15 residues. In germline, CDR1 is MDHEN, CDR2 SYDVKM. The CDR3 here is CASSFFSRSSYEQYF. The CDR3 DNA is TGTGCCAGCAGTTTTTTTAGCCGTTCCTCCTACGAGCAGTACTTC.

The genes are TRBV5-6 and TRBJ2-1; 8 bases map to TRBD2. Germline values: CDR1 SGHDT, CDR2 YYEEEE. The J segment lost 4 bases and the V segment lost 1 base, leaving 7 bases of the junction unmatched. The CDR3 sequence is 16 residues long. Here the CDR3 DNA reads TGTGCCAGCAGCTTGACAGCGGGGGTGACTTACAATGAGCAGTTCTTC. It yields the protein CASSLTAGVTYNEQFF.

The chain uses TRBV20-1 and TRBJ2-5; 7 bases fit TRBD2. The CDR3 loop spans 14 amino acids. The germline V gene has CDR1 DFQATT and CDR2 SNEGSKA (reference sequence). V gave up 0 bases and J gave up 4 bases; unmatched junction bases: 5. The CDR3 sequence is CSARDSGGGETQYF. CDR3 DNA sequence: TGCAGTGCTAGAGATTCTGGGGGGGGAGAGACCCAGTACTTC.

The V call is TRBV29-1, the J call TRBJ1-2; D may be TRBD1 (6 bases). The germline V gene encodes CDR1 SQVTM and CDR2 ANQGSEA. The CDR3 is made up of 12 amino acids. The V gene lost 7 bases and the J gene lost 1 base, with 10 bases spanning the gap. CDR3 protein: CSAEGGNYGYTF. The CDR3 nucleotides are TGCAGCGCCGAGGGGGGTAACTATGGCTACACCTTC.

A few counts support this clonotype. The chain has TRBV15 and TRBJ2-1, with D possibly being TRBD2 (6 bases). The V gene's germline CDR1 is LNHNV and CDR2 YYDKDF (reference sequence). Trimming left V 5 bases short and J 8 bases short, with 16 bases between. The CDR3 has 14 amino acids. DNA for the CDR3: TGTGCCACCAGCTATCCGGAGGGAGGTGATGAGCAGTTCTTC. This encodes CATSYPEGGDEQFF.

The gene calls are TRBV11-2 and TRBJ2-1, with 13 bases lining up with TRBD2. With V trimmed by 5 bases and J by 6 bases, 4 bases remained unmatched. The germline gives CDR1 SGHAT, CDR2 FQNNGV. This CDR3 comprises 15 residues. This CDR3 is CASSRGTSGANEQFF. In DNA form, the CDR3 reads TGTGCCAGCAGCCGGGGGACTAGCGGGGCCAATGAGCAGTTCTTC.

The gene calls are TRBV5-1 and TRBJ2-7; TRBD2 matches 8 bases. Trimming cost V 7 bases and J 1 base; bases outside gene matches: 7. Germline values: CDR1 SGHRS, CDR2 YFSETQ. The CDR3 consists of 14 residues. CDR3 in DNA: TGCGCCAGCCGGGACGCGGGGGGATCCTACGAGCAGTACTTC. It yields the protein CASRDAGGSYEQYF.

The chain recombines TRBV9 with TRBJ1-2, with 7 bases aligning to TRBD1. The CDR3 spans 17 residues. Per the germline V gene, CDR1 is SGDLS and CDR2 is YYNGEE. The V and J ends lost 0 bases and 1 base, in that order; junction bases with no gene match: 9. CDR3 nucleotide sequence: TGTGCCAGCAGCGTAGAACATGGGACAGACCATAACTATGGCTACACCTTC. It codes for CASSVEHGTDHNYGYTF. Full variable domain (missing parts from reference TRBV9 and TRBJ1-2): DSGVTQTPKHLITATGQRVTLRCSPRSGDLSVYWYQQSLDQGLQFLIQYYNGEERAKGNILERFSAQQFPDLHSELNLSSLELGDSALYFCASSVEHGTDHNYGYTFGSGTRLTVV.